The sequence of this T cell receptor (beta chain) was determined in a study of blood T cell repertoires in COVID-19. Across the whole study: Sources were T cells, B-cell-depleted T cells, or PBMCs; the material itself was cDNA or gDNA.

The authors' processing: Cell counts per sample came from amplifying reference gene primers. Profiled with immunoSEQ multiplex PCR; TCRdb holds only in-frame clones, not every one. V and J calls and clone size are those listed in that table; D and trimming were worked out from the DNA. The repertoire holds tens of thousands of clones, with 80% to 90% as singletons. Recruits, aged roughly 18 to 100 years, lived in roughly 22 US areas. Participants had their cohort set by participant-reported clinical history. This CDR3 comprises 16 residues. J gave up 3 bases and V 3 bases, and 4 bases lay outside the gene matches. The V gene's germline CDR1 is MDHEN and CDR2 SYDVKM.

The sequencing sample was made of PBMCs or T cells enriched from blood (not recorded which). This sequence joins TRBV28 and TRBJ2-2; the match to TRBD2 covers 10 bases. This TCR was recovered from a woman aged 35 to 49 with acute COVID-19. The CDR3 region has the DNA TGTGCCAGCAGTTTTAGCGGGAGGACGTACACCGGGGAGCTGTTTTTT. Encoded protein: CASSFSGRTYTGELFF.